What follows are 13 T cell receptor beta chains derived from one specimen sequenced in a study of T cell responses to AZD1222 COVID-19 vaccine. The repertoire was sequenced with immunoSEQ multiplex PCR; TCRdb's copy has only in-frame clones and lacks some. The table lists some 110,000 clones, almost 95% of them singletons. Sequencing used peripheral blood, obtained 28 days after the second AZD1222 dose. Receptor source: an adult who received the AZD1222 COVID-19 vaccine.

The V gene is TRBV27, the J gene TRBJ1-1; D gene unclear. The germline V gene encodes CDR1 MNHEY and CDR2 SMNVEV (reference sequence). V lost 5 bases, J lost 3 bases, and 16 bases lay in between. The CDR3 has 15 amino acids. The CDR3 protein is CASSADSRWDTEAFF. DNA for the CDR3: TGTGCCAGCAGTGCAGACTCACGGTGGGACACTGAAGCTTTCTTT.

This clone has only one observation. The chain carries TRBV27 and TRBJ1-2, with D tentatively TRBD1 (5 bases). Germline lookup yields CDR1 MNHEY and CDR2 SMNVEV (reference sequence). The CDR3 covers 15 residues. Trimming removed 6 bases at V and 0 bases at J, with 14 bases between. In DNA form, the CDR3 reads TGTGCCAGCAGGGACGCGACAGAAGCTAACTATGGCTACACCTTC. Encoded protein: CASRDATEANYGYTF.

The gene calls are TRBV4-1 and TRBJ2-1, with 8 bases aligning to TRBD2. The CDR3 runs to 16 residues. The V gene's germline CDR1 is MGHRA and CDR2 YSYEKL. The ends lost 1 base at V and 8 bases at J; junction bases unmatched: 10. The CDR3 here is CASSQAGTRLSDEQFF. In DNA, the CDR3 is TGCGCCAGCAGCCAAGCCGGGACTAGACTCTCGGATGAGCAGTTCTTC.

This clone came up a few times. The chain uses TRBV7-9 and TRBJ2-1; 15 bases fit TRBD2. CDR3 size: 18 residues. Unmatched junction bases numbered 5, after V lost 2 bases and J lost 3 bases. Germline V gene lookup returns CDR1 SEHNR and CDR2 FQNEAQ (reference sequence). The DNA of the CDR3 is TGTGCCAGCAGCTTAAAGGGACTAGCGGGAGGATACTACAATGAGCAGTTCTTC. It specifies CASSLKGLAGGYYNEQFF.

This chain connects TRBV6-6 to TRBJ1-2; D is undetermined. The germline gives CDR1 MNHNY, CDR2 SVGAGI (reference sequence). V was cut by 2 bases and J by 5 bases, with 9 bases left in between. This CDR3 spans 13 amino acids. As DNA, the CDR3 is TGTGCCAGCAGTTACGTGGGTTTTTATGGCTACACCTTC. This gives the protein CASSYVGFYGYTF.

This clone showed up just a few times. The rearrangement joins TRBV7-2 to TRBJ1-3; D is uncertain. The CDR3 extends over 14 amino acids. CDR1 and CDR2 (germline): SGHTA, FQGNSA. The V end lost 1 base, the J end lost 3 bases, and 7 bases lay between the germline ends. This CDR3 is CASSLVSNGNTIYF. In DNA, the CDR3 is TGTGCCAGCAGCTTAGTATCCAATGGAAACACCATATATTTT.

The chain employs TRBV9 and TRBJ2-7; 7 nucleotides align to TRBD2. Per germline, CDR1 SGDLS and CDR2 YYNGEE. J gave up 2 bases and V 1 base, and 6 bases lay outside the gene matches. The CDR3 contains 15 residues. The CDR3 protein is CASSVSGGITYEQYF. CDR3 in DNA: TGTGCCAGCAGCGTATCCGGGGGGATCACCTACGAGCAGTACTTC.

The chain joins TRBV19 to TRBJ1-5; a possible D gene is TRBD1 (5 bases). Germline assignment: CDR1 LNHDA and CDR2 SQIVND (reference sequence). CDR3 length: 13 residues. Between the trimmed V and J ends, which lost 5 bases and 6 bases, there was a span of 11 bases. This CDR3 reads CASSAGLGQPQHF. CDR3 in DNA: TGTGCCAGTAGTGCGGGACTAGGTCAGCCCCAGCATTTT.

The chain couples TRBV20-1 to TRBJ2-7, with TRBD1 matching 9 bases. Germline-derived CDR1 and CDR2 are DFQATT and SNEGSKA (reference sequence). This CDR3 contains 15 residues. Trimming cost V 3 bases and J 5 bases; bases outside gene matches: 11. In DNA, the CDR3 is TGCAGTGCTAGTAGGACGGGACAGGGTATCCACGAGCAGTACTTC. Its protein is CSASRTGQGIHEQYF.

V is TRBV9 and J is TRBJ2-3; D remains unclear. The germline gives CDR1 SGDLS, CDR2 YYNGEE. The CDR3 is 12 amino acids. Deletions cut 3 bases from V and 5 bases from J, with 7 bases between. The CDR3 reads CASSAREDTQYF. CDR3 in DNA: TGTGCCAGCAGCGCACGAGAAGATACGCAGTATTTT.

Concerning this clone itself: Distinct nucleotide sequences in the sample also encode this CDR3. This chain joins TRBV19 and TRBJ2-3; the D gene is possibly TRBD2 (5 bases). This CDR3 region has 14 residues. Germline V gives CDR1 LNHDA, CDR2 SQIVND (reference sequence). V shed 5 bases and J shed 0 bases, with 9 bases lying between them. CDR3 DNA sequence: TGTGCCAGTAGTCCTCGGACTAGCACAGATACGCAGTATTTT. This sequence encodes CASSPRTSTDTQYF.

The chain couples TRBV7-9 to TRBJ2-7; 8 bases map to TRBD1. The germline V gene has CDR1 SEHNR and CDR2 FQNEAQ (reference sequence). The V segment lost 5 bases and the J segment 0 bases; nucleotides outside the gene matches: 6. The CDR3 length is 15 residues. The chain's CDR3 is CASSMDRAHSYEQYF. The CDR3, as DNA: TGTGCCAGCAGCATGGACAGGGCCCACTCCTACGAGCAGTACTTC.

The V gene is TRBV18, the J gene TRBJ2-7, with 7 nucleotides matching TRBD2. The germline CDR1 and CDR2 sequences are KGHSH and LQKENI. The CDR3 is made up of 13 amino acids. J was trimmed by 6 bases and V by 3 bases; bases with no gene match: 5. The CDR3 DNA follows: TGTGCCAGCTCACCTCCACTAGCGCGCGAGCAGTACTTC. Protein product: CASSPPLAREQYF.